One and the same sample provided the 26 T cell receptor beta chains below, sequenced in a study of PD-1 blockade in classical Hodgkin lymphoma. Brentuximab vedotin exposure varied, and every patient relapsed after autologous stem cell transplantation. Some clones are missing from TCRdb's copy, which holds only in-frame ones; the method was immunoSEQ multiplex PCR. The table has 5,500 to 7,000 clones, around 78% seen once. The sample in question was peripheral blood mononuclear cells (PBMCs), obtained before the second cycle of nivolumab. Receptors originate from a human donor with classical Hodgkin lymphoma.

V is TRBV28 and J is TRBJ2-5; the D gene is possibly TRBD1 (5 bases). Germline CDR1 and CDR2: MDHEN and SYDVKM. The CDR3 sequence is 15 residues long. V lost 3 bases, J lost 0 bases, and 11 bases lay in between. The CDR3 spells CASSFGRAYQETQYF. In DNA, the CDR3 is TGTGCCAGCAGTTTCGGCAGGGCGTACCAAGAGACCCAGTACTTC.

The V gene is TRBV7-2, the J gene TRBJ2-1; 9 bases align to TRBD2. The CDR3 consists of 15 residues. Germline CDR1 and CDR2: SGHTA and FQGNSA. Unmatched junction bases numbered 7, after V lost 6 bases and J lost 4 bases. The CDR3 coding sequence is TGTGCCAGCAGTTTGACTAGCGGTTTTTACAATGAGCAGTTCTTC. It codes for CASSLTSGFYNEQFF.

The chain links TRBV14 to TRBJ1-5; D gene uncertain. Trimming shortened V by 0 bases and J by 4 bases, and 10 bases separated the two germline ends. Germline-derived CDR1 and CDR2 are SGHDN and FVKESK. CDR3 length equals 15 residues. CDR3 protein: CASSQELRVNQPQHF. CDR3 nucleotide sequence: TGTGCCAGCAGCCAAGAACTCCGGGTAAATCAGCCCCAGCATTTT.

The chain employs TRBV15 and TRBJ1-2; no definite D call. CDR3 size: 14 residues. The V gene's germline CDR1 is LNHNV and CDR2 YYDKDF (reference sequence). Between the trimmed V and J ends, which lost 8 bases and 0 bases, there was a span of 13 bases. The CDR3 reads CATARYGSNYGYTF. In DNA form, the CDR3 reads TGTGCCACCGCCCGATACGGGTCTAACTATGGCTACACCTTC.

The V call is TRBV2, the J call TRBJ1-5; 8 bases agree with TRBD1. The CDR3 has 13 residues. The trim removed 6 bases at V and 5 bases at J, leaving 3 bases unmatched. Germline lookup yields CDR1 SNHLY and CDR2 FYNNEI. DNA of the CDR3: TGTGCCAGCAGGGACAGGGTCTATCAGCCCCAGCATTTT. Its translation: CASRDRVYQPQHF.

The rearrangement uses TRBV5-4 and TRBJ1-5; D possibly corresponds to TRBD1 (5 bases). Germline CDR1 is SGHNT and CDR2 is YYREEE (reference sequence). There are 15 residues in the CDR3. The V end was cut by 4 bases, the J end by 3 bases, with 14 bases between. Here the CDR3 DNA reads TGTGCCAGCAGCGGGGGACCCCCGTTCAATCAGCCCCAGCATTTT. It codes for CASSGGPPFNQPQHF.

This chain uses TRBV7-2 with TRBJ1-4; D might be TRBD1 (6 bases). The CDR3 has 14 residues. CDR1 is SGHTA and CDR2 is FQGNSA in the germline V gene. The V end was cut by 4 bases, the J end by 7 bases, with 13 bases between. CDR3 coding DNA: TGTGCCAGCAGCTCTCAGGGGAGGCGTGAAAAACTGTTTTTT. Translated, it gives CASSSQGRREKLFF.

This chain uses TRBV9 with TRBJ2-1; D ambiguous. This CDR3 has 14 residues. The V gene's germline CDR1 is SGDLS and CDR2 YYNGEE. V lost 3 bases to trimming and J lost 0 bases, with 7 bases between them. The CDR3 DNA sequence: TGTGCCAGCAGCGACCACACCTCCTACAATGAGCAGTTCTTC. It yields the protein CASSDHTSYNEQFF.

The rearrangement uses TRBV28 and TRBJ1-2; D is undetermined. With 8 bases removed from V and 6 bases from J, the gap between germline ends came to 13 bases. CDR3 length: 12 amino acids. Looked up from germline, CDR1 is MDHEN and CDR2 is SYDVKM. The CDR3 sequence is CASEKVLDGYTF. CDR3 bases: TGTGCCAGCGAGAAGGTTTTAGATGGCTACACCTTC.

The CDR3 here is CASSLSGAVSNQPQHF. The CDR3 DNA is TGTGCCAGCAGCTTATCAGGGGCCGTAAGCAATCAGCCCCAGCATTTT. The genes are TRBV7-9 and TRBJ1-5; tentatively, D is TRBD1 (6 bases). Germline V gene sequence: CDR1 SEHNR, CDR2 FQNEAQ (reference sequence). CDR3 size: 16 residues. The germline V and J ends were trimmed by 2 bases and 1 base, with 12 bases remaining between them. The variable domain in full, completed from reference TRBV7-9 and TRBJ1-5, reads DTGVSQNPRHKITKRGQNVTFRCDPISEHNRLYWYRQTLGQGPEFLTYFQNEAQLEKSRLLSDRFSAERPKGSFSTLEIQRTEQGDSAMYLCASSLSGAVSNQPQHFGDGTRLSIL.

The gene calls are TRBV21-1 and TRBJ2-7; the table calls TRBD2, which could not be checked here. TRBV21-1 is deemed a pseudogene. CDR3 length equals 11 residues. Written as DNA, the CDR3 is TGTGCCAGCAGGCGAAACTACGAGCAGTACTTC. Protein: CASRRNYEQYF.

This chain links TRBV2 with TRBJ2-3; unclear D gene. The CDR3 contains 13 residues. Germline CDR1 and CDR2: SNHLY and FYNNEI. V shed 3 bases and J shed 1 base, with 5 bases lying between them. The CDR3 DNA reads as TGTGCCAGCAGTGACCGTGGCACAGATACGCAGTATTTT. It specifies CASSDRGTDTQYF.

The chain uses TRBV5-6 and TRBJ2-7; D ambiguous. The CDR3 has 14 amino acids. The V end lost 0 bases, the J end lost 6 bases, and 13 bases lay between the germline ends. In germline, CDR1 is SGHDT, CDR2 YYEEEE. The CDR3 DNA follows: TGTGCCAGCAGCTTGGAAGACACGTCGGGCGAGCAGTACTTC. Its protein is CASSLEDTSGEQYF.

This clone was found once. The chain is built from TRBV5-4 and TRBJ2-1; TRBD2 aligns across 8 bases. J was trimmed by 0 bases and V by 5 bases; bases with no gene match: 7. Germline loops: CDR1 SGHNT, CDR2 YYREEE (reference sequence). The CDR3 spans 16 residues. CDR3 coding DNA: TGTGCCAGCAGTTCGACTAGCGCGAGCTCCTACAATGAGCAGTTCTTC. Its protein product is CASSSTSASSYNEQFF.

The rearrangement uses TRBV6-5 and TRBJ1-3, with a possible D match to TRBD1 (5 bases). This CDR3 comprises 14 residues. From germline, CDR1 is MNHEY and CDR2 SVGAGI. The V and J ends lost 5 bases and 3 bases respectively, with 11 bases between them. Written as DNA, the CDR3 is TGTGCCAGCAGTGGTTGGGGGGTTGGAAACACCATATATTTT. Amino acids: CASSGWGVGNTIYF.

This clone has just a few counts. This CDR3 is CASSSYGIGQGRQETQYF. The CDR3 coding sequence is TGTGCCAGTAGTTCCTACGGAATTGGACAGGGGCGCCAAGAGACCCAGTACTTC. The chain uses TRBV19 and TRBJ2-5, with 9 positions matching TRBD1. V lost 5 bases to trimming and J lost 1 base; unmatched junction nucleotides: 14. The CDR3 runs 18 residues. Germline lookup yields CDR1 LNHDA and CDR2 SQIVND (reference sequence).

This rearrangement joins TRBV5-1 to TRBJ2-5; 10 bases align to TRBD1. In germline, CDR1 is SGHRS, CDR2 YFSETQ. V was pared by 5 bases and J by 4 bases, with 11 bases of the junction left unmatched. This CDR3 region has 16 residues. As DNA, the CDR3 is TGCGCCAGCAGACTCTTGACAGGGGGCGACGGAGAGACCCAGTACTTC. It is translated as CASRLLTGGDGETQYF.

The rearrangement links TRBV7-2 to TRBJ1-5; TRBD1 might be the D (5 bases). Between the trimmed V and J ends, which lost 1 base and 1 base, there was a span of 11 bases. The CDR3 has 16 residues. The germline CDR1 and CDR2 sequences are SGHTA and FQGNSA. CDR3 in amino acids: CASSLGGLQSNQPQHF. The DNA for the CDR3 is TGTGCCAGCAGCTTAGGGGGGTTGCAGAGCAATCAGCCCCAGCATTTT.

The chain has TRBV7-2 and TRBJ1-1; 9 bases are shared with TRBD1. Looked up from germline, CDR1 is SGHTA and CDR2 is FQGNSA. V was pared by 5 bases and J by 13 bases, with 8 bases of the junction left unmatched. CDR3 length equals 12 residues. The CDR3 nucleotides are TGTGCCAGCAGCCCAAGGACAGGGGAACGTTTCTTT. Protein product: CASSPRTGERFF.

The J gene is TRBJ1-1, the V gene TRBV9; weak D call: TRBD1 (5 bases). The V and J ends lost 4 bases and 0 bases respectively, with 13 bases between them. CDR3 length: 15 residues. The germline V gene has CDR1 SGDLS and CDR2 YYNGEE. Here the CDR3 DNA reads TGTGCCAGCAGCCTCGACAGTAGAGTGAACACTGAAGCTTTCTTT. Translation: CASSLDSRVNTEAFF. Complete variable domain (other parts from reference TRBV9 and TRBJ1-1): DSGVTQTPKHLITATGQRVTLRCSPRSGDLSVYWYQQSLDQGLQFLIQYYNGEERAKGNILERFSAQQFPDLHSELNLSSLELGDSALYFCASSLDSRVNTEAFFGQGTRLTVV.

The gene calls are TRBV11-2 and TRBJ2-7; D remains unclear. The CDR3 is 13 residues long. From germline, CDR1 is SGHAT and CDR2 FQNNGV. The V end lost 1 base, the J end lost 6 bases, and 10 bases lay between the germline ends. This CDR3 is CASSLGLGGEQYF. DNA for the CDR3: TGTGCCAGCAGCTTAGGTCTAGGCGGCGAGCAGTACTTC. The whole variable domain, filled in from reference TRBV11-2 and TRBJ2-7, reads EAGVAQSPRYKIIEKRQSVAFWCNPISGHATLYWYQQILGQGPKLLIQFQNNGVVDDSQLPKDRFSAERLKGVDSTLKIQPAKLEDSAVYLCASSLGLGGEQYFGPGTRLTVT.

DNA of the CDR3: TGTGCCAGCAGTTTGATACAGGGTGTCACAGGTCAGCCCCAGCATTTT. This translates into CASSLIQGVTGQPQHF. The V and J genes are TRBV28 and TRBJ1-5; perhaps TRBD1 as D (6 bases). The V gene lost 3 bases and the J gene lost 6 bases, with 18 bases spanning the gap. Germline V gives CDR1 MDHEN, CDR2 SYDVKM. The length of the CDR3 is 16 residues.

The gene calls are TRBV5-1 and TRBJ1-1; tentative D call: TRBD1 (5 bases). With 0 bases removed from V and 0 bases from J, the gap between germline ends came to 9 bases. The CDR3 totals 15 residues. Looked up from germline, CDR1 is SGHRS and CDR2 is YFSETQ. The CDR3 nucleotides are TGCGCCAGCAGCTTGGCCAGGGATCTGAACACTGAAGCTTTCTTT. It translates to CASSLARDLNTEAFF.

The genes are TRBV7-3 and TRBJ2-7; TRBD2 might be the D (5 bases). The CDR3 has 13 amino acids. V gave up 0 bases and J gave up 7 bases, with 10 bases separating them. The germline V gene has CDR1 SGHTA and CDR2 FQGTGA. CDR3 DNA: TGTGCCAGCAGCTTAACCGGACCGGGGGAGCAGTACTTC. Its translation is CASSLTGPGEQYF.

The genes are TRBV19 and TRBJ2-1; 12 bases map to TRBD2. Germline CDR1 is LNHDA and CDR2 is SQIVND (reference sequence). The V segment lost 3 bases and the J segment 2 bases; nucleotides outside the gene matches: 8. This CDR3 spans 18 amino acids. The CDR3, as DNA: TGTGCCAGTAGTATCCTACTGCTAGCGGGAGGGACCTACAATGAGCAGTTCTTC. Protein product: CASSILLLAGGTYNEQFF. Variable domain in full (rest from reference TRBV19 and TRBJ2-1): DGGITQSPKYLFRKEGQNVTLSCEQNLNHDAMYWYRQDPGQGLRLIYYSQIVNDFQKGDIAEGYSVSREKKESFPLTVTSAQKNPTAFYLCASSILLLAGGTYNEQFFGPGTRLTVL.

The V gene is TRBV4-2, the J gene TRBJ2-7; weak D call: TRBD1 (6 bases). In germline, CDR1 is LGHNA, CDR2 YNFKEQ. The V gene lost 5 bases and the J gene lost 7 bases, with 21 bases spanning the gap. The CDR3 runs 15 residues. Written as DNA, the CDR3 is TGTGCCAGCAGCTTGTCTGAGGTGGGGGCGCGGGAGCAGTACTTC. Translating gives CASSLSEVGAREQYF.